The 31 T cell receptor beta chains presented below share a single source sample, sequenced in a study of blood T cell repertoires in COVID-19. Some clones are missing from TCRdb's copy, which holds only in-frame ones; the method was immunoSEQ multiplex PCR. Here the sample spans 150,000 to 200,000 clones, 70% to 90% being singletons. Sequenced input: peripheral blood. The source of these receptors is a human donor in a cohort sampled during active COVID-19.

The V gene is TRBV7-9, the J gene TRBJ2-3; the match to TRBD2 covers 9 bases. The CDR3 runs to 15 residues. V shed 3 bases and J 4 bases; nucleotides not matched to a gene: 5. CDR1 and CDR2 (germline): SEHNR, FQNEAQ (reference sequence). The CDR3 DNA follows: TGTGCCAGCAGCTTCGGCGGGGGGGTTGCAGATACGCAGTATTTT. This translates into CASSFGGGVADTQYF.

The chain is built from TRBV10-2 and TRBJ2-1; 12 bases fit TRBD2. V lost 6 bases to trimming and J lost 9 bases; unmatched junction nucleotides: 6. CDR3 length: 14 residues. The germline V gene has CDR1 WSHSY and CDR2 SAAADI. CDR3 residues: CASSASGGASEQFF. CDR3 DNA sequence: TGCGCCAGCAGCGCTAGCGGGGGGGCCAGTGAGCAGTTCTTC.

This clone appeared a single time. This chain connects TRBV15 to TRBJ1-1; TRBD1 matches 10 bases. CDR3 length: 13 amino acids. CDR1 is LNHNV, CDR2 YYDKDF, per germline (reference sequence). V gave up 1 base and J gave up 8 bases; unmatched junction bases: 1. The CDR3 is CATSRGGQGEAFF. The CDR3 nucleotides read TGTGCCACCAGCAGAGGGGGACAGGGGGAAGCTTTCTTT.

This clone was recorded only once. The rearrangement joins TRBV18 to TRBJ2-1; 10 bases fit TRBD1. V trimming: 4 bases; J trimming: 8 bases; junction bases outside the gene matches: 20. Germline-derived CDR1 and CDR2 are KGHSH and LQKENI. This CDR3 has 19 amino acids. CDR3 nucleotide sequence: TGTGCCAGCTCACGAACTCCGGGACAGGGGTTGGGCCTGGGGGATGAGCAGTTCTTC. It yields the protein CASSRTPGQGLGLGDEQFF.

The gene calls are TRBV30 and TRBJ1-2, with D possibly TRBD1 on 5 matching bases. Trimming took off 4 bases at V and 8 bases at J, with 14 bases between the two ends. The CDR3 runs to 12 residues. Germline-derived CDR1 and CDR2 are GTSNPN and SVGIG (reference sequence). CDR3 residues: CAWTGGTIGYTF. The CDR3 DNA reads TGTGCCTGGACTGGCGGGACGATCGGCTACACCTTC.

The chain recombines TRBV24-1 with TRBJ2-1, with D maybe TRBD2 (6 bases). V was pared by 3 bases and J by 9 bases, with 20 bases between. The CDR3 covers 16 residues. Germline-derived CDR1 and CDR2 are KGHDR and SFDVKD. The CDR3 DNA is TGTGCCACCAGTGATATAGGAGGGCCACGAGTAGGTGAGCAGTTCTTC. This gives the protein CATSDIGGPRVGEQFF.

The chain combines TRBV3-1 (or the pseudogene TRBV3-2) with TRBJ2-7; a weak D match, TRBD2 (6 bases). CDR1 LGHDT and CDR2 YNNKEL come from the germline V gene (reference sequence). The germline V and J ends were trimmed by 4 bases and 3 bases, with 10 bases remaining between them. This CDR3 has 13 amino acids. Written as DNA, the CDR3 is TGTGCCAGCAGCCCCTCCGGGAGCTACGAGCAGTACTTC. Its protein is CASSPSGSYEQYF.

This clone was detected only a few times. The conserved phenylalanine or tryptophan is not found at the CDR3 terminus, so this likely reflects a read error. The DNA is left out, because the CDR3 cannot be placed on it with certainty; the CDR3 is given as TCRdb lists it. The rearrangement uses TRBV30 and TRBJ1-1. CDR1 and CDR2 from the germline V gene are GTSNPN and SVGIG (reference sequence). The CDR3 totals 12 residues, both ends included. CDR3 residues: CAWSRRGGRSAL.

The CDR3 nucleotides read TGTGCCAGCAGCTCAGGCGGGAGTGTTGGCACAGATACGCAGTATTTT. This codes for CASSSGGSVGTDTQYF. This chain links TRBV7-2 with TRBJ2-3, with 7 bases aligning to TRBD2. This CDR3 contains 16 residues. Germline loops: CDR1 SGHTA, CDR2 FQGNSA. Trimming at V came to 4 bases and at J to 1 base, leaving 8 bases not matched to a gene.

J is TRBJ2-1 and V is TRBV5-4; 9 bases match TRBD1. The ends lost 6 bases at V and 8 bases at J; junction bases unmatched: 9. The CDR3 loop spans 14 amino acids. CDR1 is SGHNT, CDR2 YYREEE, per germline (reference sequence). As DNA, the CDR3 is TGTGCCAGCACAGTTACAGGGGGCCTTTATGAGCAGTTCTTC. Encoded protein: CASTVTGGLYEQFF.

The chain links TRBV2 to TRBJ1-2; 12 nucleotides match TRBD1. V lost 7 bases, J lost 4 bases, and 10 bases stayed unmatched. The CDR3 is made up of 16 amino acids. The germline V gene has CDR1 SNHLY and CDR2 FYNNEI. CDR3 nucleotide sequence: TGTGCCAGCAAGGCCCCGGGGGGACAGGGGGCCTATGGCTACACCTTC. It yields the protein CASKAPGGQGAYGYTF.

This chain's CDR3 is CASSLVGTGFRSNEKLFF. DNA for the CDR3: TGTGCCAGCAGCTTAGTCGGGACAGGGTTTCGGTCTAATGAAAAACTGTTTTTT. The chain is built from TRBV7-9 and TRBJ1-4; 9 nucleotides match TRBD1. The CDR3 is 18 residues long. With 1 base clipped from V and 3 bases from J, the junction kept 9 bases outside the gene matches. Germline V lookup: CDR1 SEHNR, CDR2 FQNEAQ (reference sequence).

The CDR3 DNA reads TGTGCCAGCAGTCCGATACTAGATCCCTACTCCTACGAGCAGTACTTC. It codes for CASSPILDPYSYEQYF. V usage is TRBV6-2 or TRBV6-3 and J usage is TRBJ2-7; D might be TRBD2 (5 bases). CDR1 is MNHEY, CDR2 SVGEGT, per germline. The CDR3 spans 16 residues. The ends were cut back, 5 bases at V and 0 bases at J, with 17 bases in the middle.

V is TRBV2 and J is TRBJ2-3; D perhaps matches TRBD2 (6 bases). Germline V gene lookup returns CDR1 SNHLY and CDR2 FYNNEI. The CDR3 sequence is 13 residues long. V dropped 4 bases and J dropped 7 bases, with 12 bases sitting between them. CDR3 sequence: CASSVGGPNTQYF. The DNA for the CDR3 is TGTGCCAGCAGTGTAGGAGGGCCAAATACGCAGTATTTT. The variable domain in full, with the rest retrieved from reference TRBV2 and TRBJ2-3, is EPEVTQTPSHQVTQMGQEVILRCVPISNHLYFYWYRQILGQKVEFLVSFYNNEISEKSEIFDDQFSVERPDGSNFTLKIRSTKLEDSAMYFCASSVGGPNTQYFGPGTRLTVL.

In its sample, this clone was seen once. V is TRBV6-6 and J is TRBJ2-3; D may be TRBD1 (5 bases). Trimming shortened V by 6 bases and J by 8 bases, and 9 bases separated the two germline ends. Germline V CDR1 and CDR2: MNHNY, SVGAGI (reference sequence). This CDR3 is built from 11 residues. CDR3 nucleotide sequence: TGTGCCAGCAGCAATCAGGGTACGCAGTATTTT. Its translation is CASSNQGTQYF.

J is TRBJ1-5 and V is TRBV4-2, with 7 bases matching TRBD1. The CDR3 extends over 16 amino acids. Trimming at V came to 3 bases and at J to 2 bases, leaving 7 bases not matched to a gene. Germline V gene lookup returns CDR1 LGHNA and CDR2 YNFKEQ. The CDR3 loop is CASSQRITGGNQPQHF. CDR3 DNA sequence: TGTGCCAGCAGCCAGAGAATAACAGGGGGCAATCAGCCCCAGCATTTT.

V usage is TRBV11-2 and J usage is TRBJ1-1, with D possibly TRBD1 on 5 matching bases. CDR1 is SGHAT and CDR2 is FQNNGV in the germline V gene. This CDR3 is built from 14 residues. Trimming cost V 3 bases and J 0 bases, with 8 bases left between them. The CDR3 is CASSFGGMNTEAFF. CDR3 DNA sequence: TGTGCCAGCAGCTTTGGGGGGATGAACACTGAAGCTTTCTTT.

The chain couples TRBV4-3 to TRBJ2-1; TRBD2 matches at 12 bases. This CDR3 has 19 residues. The germline V gene encodes CDR1 LGHNA and CDR2 YSLEER. V was clipped by 1 base and J by 2 bases; unmatched bases: 9. CDR3 DNA sequence: TGCGCCAGCAGCCAAGCGCTAGCGGGAGGGAGTATCACCTACAATGAGCAGTTCTTC. As protein: CASSQALAGGSITYNEQFF.

This chain uses TRBV6-2 or TRBV6-3 with TRBJ1-4; 7 bases agree with TRBD1. The CDR3 sequence is 14 residues long. Germline loops: CDR1 MNHEY, CDR2 SVGEGT. Trimming took 6 bases from V and 5 from J; bases not matched to a gene: 6. CDR3 in amino acids: CASSFGTENEKLFF. The CDR3 DNA sequence: TGTGCCAGCAGCTTCGGGACAGAAAATGAAAAACTGTTTTTT.

The chain couples TRBV5-5 to TRBJ2-3, with 8 bases aligning to TRBD1. After removal of 7 bases from V and 1 base from J, the junction contained 5 bases not matched to a gene. This CDR3 comprises 14 residues. Germline V gene lookup returns CDR1 SGHKS and CDR2 YYEKEE (reference sequence). CDR3 amino acids: CASQRDRRTDTQYF. CDR3 in DNA: TGTGCCAGCCAAAGGGACAGGCGCACAGATACGCAGTATTTT.

The chain couples TRBV7-9 to TRBJ2-5; D perhaps matches TRBD1 (6 bases). In germline, CDR1 is SEHNR, CDR2 FQNEAQ (reference sequence). Trimming left V 2 bases short and J 2 bases short, with 15 bases between. This CDR3 spans 16 amino acids. The CDR3 region is CASSLYLGTGQETQYF. The CDR3 DNA reads TGTGCCAGCAGCTTATACCTCGGCACAGGGCAAGAGACCCAGTACTTC.

This chain links TRBV19 with TRBJ2-5; 9 nucleotides match TRBD1. V lost 6 bases to trimming and J lost 0 bases; unmatched junction nucleotides: 5. From germline, CDR1 is LNHDA and CDR2 SQIVND (reference sequence). This CDR3 contains 15 residues. The CDR3 sequence is CASSPGTGYQETQYF. The CDR3, as DNA: TGTGCCAGTAGCCCTGGGACAGGGTACCAAGAGACCCAGTACTTC. Drawing the rest from reference TRBV19 and TRBJ2-5, the complete variable domain is DGGITQSPKYLFRKEGQNVTLSCEQNLNHDAMYWYRQDPGQGLRLIYYSQIVNDFQKGDIAEGYSVSREKKESFPLTVTSAQKNPTAFYLCASSPGTGYQETQYFGPGTRLLVL.

V and J are TRBV5-4 and TRBJ2-5; 14 bases align to TRBD2. CDR1 SGHNT and CDR2 YYREEE come from the germline V gene (reference sequence). The J segment lost 4 bases and the V segment lost 0 bases, leaving 8 bases of the junction unmatched. This CDR3 is 18 amino acids long. CDR3 bases: TGTGCCAGCAGCTTGGGCGGGACTAGCGGGAGAGGGACAGAGACCCAGTACTTC. Translated: CASSLGGTSGRGTETQYF.

The chain combines TRBV3-1 (or the pseudogene TRBV3-2) with TRBJ1-2; 9 bases line up with TRBD1. This CDR3 has 14 residues. Germline V CDR1 and CDR2: LGHDT, YNNKEL (reference sequence). V lost 1 base, J lost 4 bases, and 1 base stayed unmatched. The CDR3 nucleotides are TGTGCCAGCAGCCAAGTGACAGGGGGCTATGGCTACACCTTC. Translation: CASSQVTGGYGYTF.

The rearrangement links TRBV6-1 to TRBJ1-5; D call uncertain. V dropped 2 bases and J dropped 7 bases, with 12 bases sitting between them. Germline V gene sequence: CDR1 MNHNS, CDR2 SASEGT. This CDR3 comprises 14 residues. In nucleotides, the CDR3 is TGTGCCAGCAGTGAATTGCGGGTGGTGCAGCCCCAGCATTTT. Translating it yields CASSELRVVQPQHF.

The CDR3 bases are TGTGCCACCAGCATCGTAGGACATGTAGTTGCAACTAATGAAAAACTGTTTTTT. It is translated as CATSIVGHVVATNEKLFF. The chain links TRBV15 to TRBJ1-4; maybe TRBD1 (5 bases). V was trimmed by 4 bases and J by 0 bases, leaving 18 bases between them. This CDR3 has 18 amino acids. Germline V lookup: CDR1 LNHNV, CDR2 YYDKDF (reference sequence).

The V call is TRBV6-2 or TRBV6-3, the J call TRBJ2-3; D gene unclear. Germline CDR1 reads MNHEY; CDR2 reads SVGEGT. This CDR3 is 15 amino acids long. Trimming pared 0 bases from V and 0 bases from J, leaving 7 bases between. The CDR3: CASSYSGGSTDTQYF. In DNA, the CDR3 is TGTGCCAGCAGTTACTCAGGCGGTAGCACAGATACGCAGTATTTT.

The rearrangement joins TRBV30 to TRBJ1-1, with D unresolved. The CDR3 is 12 amino acids. The germline V gene has CDR1 GTSNPN and CDR2 SVGIG (reference sequence). The germline V and J ends were trimmed by 0 bases and 5 bases, with 7 bases remaining between them. CDR3 nucleotides: TGTGCCTGGAGTGTATCCGGTACTGAAGCTTTCTTT. Its translation is CAWSVSGTEAFF.

The genes are TRBV7-8 and TRBJ1-5, with D perhaps TRBD1 (6 bases). Trimming removed 6 bases at V and 3 bases at J, with 12 bases between. The CDR3 is 14 amino acids. The germline CDR1 and CDR2 sequences are SGHVS and FQNEAQ. The CDR3 coding sequence is TGTGCCAGCAGTTCCGGACAGTTCAATCAGCCCCAGCATTTT. Translating gives CASSSGQFNQPQHF. The complete variable domain, with remaining parts taken from reference TRBV7-8 and TRBJ1-5, reads GAGVSQSPRYKVAKRGQDVALRCDPISGHVSLFWYQQALGQGPEFLTYFQNEAQLDKSGLPSDRFFAERPEGSVSTLKIQRTQQEDSAVYLCASSSGQFNQPQHFGDGTRLSIL.

The gene calls are TRBV7-2 and TRBJ1-1; 7 bases align to TRBD1. J was trimmed by 11 bases and V by 3 bases; bases with no gene match: 9. The CDR3 spans 13 residues. Germline CDR1 SGHTA, CDR2 FQGNSA. The CDR3 DNA is TGTGCCAGCAGCTTCGGACAGGCCGAAAAGGCTTTCTTT. This translates into CASSFGQAEKAFF.

The chain joins TRBV29-1 to TRBJ2-7; no clear D. V lost 0 bases and J 4 bases, leaving 4 bases between the germline ends. CDR3 length equals 11 residues. Germline-derived CDR1 and CDR2 are SQVTM and ANQGSEA. CDR3 protein: CSVEDSYEQYF. CDR3 bases: TGCAGCGTTGAAGATTCATACGAGCAGTACTTC.